Each of the 9 T cell receptor beta chains below was sequenced from the same sample in a study of response to subunit inactivated influenza vaccine (dated by TCRdb to the late 2010s). The method was RT-PCR. Sequencing was carried out with an Illumina HiSeq 2500. The public sequencing data were trimmed at Q25 with fastp and processed into clonotypes with MiXCR by TCRdb, which kept only in-frame beta chains. Entries are consolidated by CDR3 protein sequence, retaining the most common genes and DNA. This sample gives 700,000 to 800,000 distinct CDR3 sequences in total; roughly 20% of them show up just once. Roughly a tenth of the sample comes from the top ten. The specimen was PBMCs from blood, collected around 5 days after vaccination. Receptor source: a man in his fifties or sixties who received an inactivated influenza vaccine. Donor details come from another sample of the same person, matched by shared clones.

CDR3 sequence: CASRTGTGNLYEQYF. CDR3 nucleotides: TGTGCCAGCAGAACCGGGACAGGGAATCTCTACGAGCAGTACTTC. The chain couples TRBV6-2 or TRBV6-3 to TRBJ2-7; 9 bases map to TRBD1. The germline CDR1 and CDR2 sequences are MNHEY and SVGEGT. V lost 6 bases, J lost 3 bases, and 9 bases stayed unmatched. The CDR3 spans 15 residues.

The chain combines TRBV7-9 with TRBJ2-2, with D tentatively TRBD2 (6 bases). Trimming shortened V by 2 bases and J by 3 bases, and 13 bases separated the two germline ends. CDR3 length: 16 amino acids. The germline V gene encodes CDR1 SEHNR and CDR2 FQNEAQ (reference sequence). The CDR3 is CASSLNGGTYTGELFF. In DNA, the CDR3 is TGTGCCAGCAGCTTAAACGGGGGAACATACACCGGGGAGCTGTTTTTT.

The CDR3 here is CSARDATVYQPQHF. The CDR3 bases are TGCAGTGCTAGAGATGCGACAGTATATCAGCCCCAGCATTTT. The chain employs TRBV20-1 and TRBJ1-5; tentatively, D is TRBD1 (5 bases). Trimming took off 0 bases at V and 5 bases at J, with 11 bases between the two ends. CDR3 length equals 14 residues. Germline loops: CDR1 DFQATT, CDR2 SNEGSKA (reference sequence).

This clonotype was detected many times. The chain employs TRBV12-3 or TRBV12-4 and TRBJ1-1, with D uncertain. The CDR3 is made up of 12 amino acids. Trimming cost V 6 bases and J 5 bases, with 10 bases left between them. The CDR3 sequence is CASRYLTTEAFF. The CDR3 DNA sequence: TGTGCCAGCAGATACCTAACAACTGAAGCTTTCTTT.

This clonotype was counted between two and nine times. The chain employs TRBV10-3 and TRBJ2-7; tentatively, D is TRBD1 (6 bases). The CDR3 totals 17 residues. Trimming stripped 1 base from V and 2 bases from J, with 18 bases between. Looked up from germline, CDR1 is ENHRY and CDR2 is SYGVKD. The CDR3 DNA reads as TGTGCCATCAGTGAGTTCTTGAACAGGGAGAGGGCCTACGAGCAGTACTTC. Its protein product is CAISEFLNRERAYEQYF.

This clonotype was picked up a small number of times. The V call is TRBV4-3, the J call TRBJ2-7, with a weak D call TRBD2 (5 bases). The CDR3 loop spans 14 amino acids. Trimming took off 0 bases at V and 3 bases at J, with 9 bases between the two ends. Germline V lookup: CDR1 LGHNA, CDR2 YSLEER. CDR3 nucleotides: TGCGCCAGCAGCCAAGATCGGGGATTCTACGAGCAGTACTTC. Translation gives CASSQDRGFYEQYF.

This clonotype was found a few times. The chain employs TRBV20-1 and TRBJ2-5; possibly TRBD2 for D (6 bases). This CDR3 has 15 amino acids. Germline assignment: CDR1 DFQATT and CDR2 SNEGSKA (reference sequence). Trimming cost V 3 bases and J 7 bases, with 21 bases left between them. CDR3 nucleotides: TGCAGTGCTAGCCCCCGGGGTCCGGGGAGGAGGACCCAGTACTTC. Its protein product is CSASPRGPGRRTQYF.

At least ten counts were recorded for this clonotype. This chain connects TRBV6-1 to TRBJ2-3; tentative D call: TRBD1 (6 bases). Germline V CDR1 and CDR2: MNHNS, SASEGT. CDR3 length: 16 amino acids. Trimming left V 6 bases short and J 0 bases short, with 16 bases between. The DNA of the CDR3 is TGTGCCAGCAGCCCAGGGGAAGTTTCTAGCACAGATACGCAGTATTTT. The encoded protein is CASSPGEVSSTDTQYF.

This clonotype was seen ten or more times. V is TRBV7-2 and J is TRBJ2-3, with a tentative D call TRBD2 (5 bases). Germline V lookup: CDR1 SGHTA, CDR2 FQGNSA. The CDR3 has 13 amino acids. V gave up 5 bases and J gave up 4 bases, with 10 bases separating them. CDR3 DNA sequence: TGTGCCAGCAGCGAACTGAGGGCAGATACGCAGTATTTT. Translated: CASSELRADTQYF. The whole variable domain, filled in from reference TRBV7-2 and TRBJ2-3, reads GAGVSQSPSNKVTEKGKDVELRCDPISGHTALYWYRQSLGQGLEFLIYFQGNSAPDKSGLPSDRFSAERTGGSVSTLTIQRTQQEDSAVYLCASSELRADTQYFGPGTRLTVL.